This T cell receptor beta chain came from a study of brain T cells in children with intractable seizures. V gave up 6 bases and J gave up 8 bases, with 7 bases separating them. The CDR3 contains 10 residues. Germline values: CDR1 MGHDK, CDR2 SYGVNS. The sequenced cases were selected for having the highest brain T cell transcript signatures. The assay was immunoSEQ multiplex PCR, and TCRdb's table has in-frame clones only and misses some. The table has around 44,000 clones, 80% to 95% seen once. The clonotype originates from a girl aged 2 to 9 with tuberous sclerosis and intractable seizures. The sequencing here drew on peripheral blood, taken at surgery. The chain combines TRBV25-1 with TRBJ1-2; unclear D gene. DNA for the CDR3: TGTGCCAGCAGGGGTGACGGCTACACCTTC. This gives the protein CASRGDGYTF.